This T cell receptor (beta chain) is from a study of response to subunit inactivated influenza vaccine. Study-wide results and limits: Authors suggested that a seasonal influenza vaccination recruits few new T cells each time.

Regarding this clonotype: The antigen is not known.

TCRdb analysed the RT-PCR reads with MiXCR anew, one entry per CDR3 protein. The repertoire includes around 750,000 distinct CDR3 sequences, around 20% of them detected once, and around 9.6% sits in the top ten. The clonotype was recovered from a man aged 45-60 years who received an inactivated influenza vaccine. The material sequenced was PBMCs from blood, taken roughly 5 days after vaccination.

In DNA form, the CDR3 reads TGTGCCAGCAGCGACGGGCCGGGGCCAGGCTATGGCTACACCTTC. It is translated as CASSDGPGPGYGYTF. The V gene is TRBV12-3 or TRBV12-4, the J gene TRBJ1-2; D possibly corresponds to TRBD1 (5 bases). The CDR3 totals 15 residues. The V end was cut by 6 bases, the J end by 4 bases, with 18 bases between.